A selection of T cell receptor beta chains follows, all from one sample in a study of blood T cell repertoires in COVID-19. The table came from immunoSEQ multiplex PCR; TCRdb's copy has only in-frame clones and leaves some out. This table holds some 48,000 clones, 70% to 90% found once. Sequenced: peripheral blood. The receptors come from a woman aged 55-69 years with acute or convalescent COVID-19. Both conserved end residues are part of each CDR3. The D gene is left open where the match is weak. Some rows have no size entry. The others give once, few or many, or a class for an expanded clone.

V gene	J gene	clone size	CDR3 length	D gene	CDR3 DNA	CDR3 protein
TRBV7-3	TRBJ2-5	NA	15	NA	TGTGCCAGCAGCTTACGTCCCGGGGGGCCGGGGACCCAGTACTTC	CASSLRPGGPGTQYF
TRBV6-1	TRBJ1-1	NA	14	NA	TGTGCCAGCAGTGATTGGGGGCTGAACACTGAAGCTTTCTTT	CASSDWGLNTEAFF
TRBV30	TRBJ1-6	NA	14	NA	TGTGCCTGGACGGGGTCCTTTTATAATTCACCCCTCCACTTT	CAWTGSFYNSPLHF
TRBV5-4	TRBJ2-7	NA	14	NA	TGTGCCAGCAGGCCCCAAGGAGGATCCTACGAGCAGTACTTC	CASRPQGGSYEQYF
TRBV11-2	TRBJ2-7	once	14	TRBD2	TGTGCCAGCAGCCCCACTAGCGGGATAAACGAGCAGTACTTC	CASSPTSGINEQYF
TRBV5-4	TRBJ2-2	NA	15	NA	TGTGCCAGCTTCTTGGCTGGAGTTAACACCGGGGAGCTGTTTTTT	CASFLAGVNTGELFF
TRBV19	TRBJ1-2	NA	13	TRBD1	TGTGCCAGTAGTCCCAGGGACAGGGCTGGCTACACCTTC	CASSPRDRAGYTF
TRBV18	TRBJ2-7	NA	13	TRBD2	TGTGCCAGCTCTCCGCATTGCGGGAGGAGCGAGTACTTC	CASSPHCGRSEYF
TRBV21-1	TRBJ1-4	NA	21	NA	TGTGCCAGCAGCAAATATGTGAGGGAACTGGGGAGGGGAGATAAGGGCGAAAAACTGTTTTTT	CASSKYVRELGRGDKGEKLFF
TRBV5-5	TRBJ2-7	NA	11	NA	TGTGCCAGCAGCCTAGCCTACGAGCAGTACTTC	CASSLAYEQYF
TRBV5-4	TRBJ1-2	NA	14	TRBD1	TGTGCCAGCAGCCCCGGACAGGGTAACTATGGCTACACCTTC	CASSPGQGNYGYTF
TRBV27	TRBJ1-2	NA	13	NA	TGTGCCAGCAGACGGGGGGACGGGTATGGCTACACCTTC	CASRRGDGYGYTF
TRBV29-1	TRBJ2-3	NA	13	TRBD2	TGCAGCGCACCGGGGGGGGGCACAGATACGCAGTATTTT	CSAPGGGTDTQYF
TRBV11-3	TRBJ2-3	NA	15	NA	TGTGCCAGCAGCCCCGGGACTCATAGCACAGATACGCAGTATTTT	CASSPGTHSTDTQYF
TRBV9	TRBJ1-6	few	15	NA	TGTGCCAGCAGCCCAGGGGACGGGACTAATTCACCCCTCCACTTT	CASSPGDGTNSPLHF